These T cell receptor beta chains were read from a single sample in a study of cytomegalovirus exposure and HLA in healthy donors. Assay used: immunoSEQ multiplex PCR; TCRdb lists only in-frame clones, some missing. The repertoire holds under 250,000 clones, with approximately 90% as singletons. Sequenced sample: PBMCs. These receptors originate from a woman aged 18-29 years in good health and CMV-seronegative. The conserved cysteine and the conserved F or W are not part of the CDR3 here. Clone size, where shown, is once, few, many, or a class for clones that have expanded.

V: TRBV18
J: TRBJ2-1
size: -
CDR3: ASSPPTGRASNEQF

V: TRBV7-3
J: TRBJ1-6
size: -
CDR3: ASSSAQGSPLH

V: TRBV7-9
J: TRBJ2-7
size: -
CDR3: ASSLLRTSGDYEQY

V: TRBV18
J: TRBJ2-3
size: -
CDR3: ASSRSLAEADTQY

V: TRBV2
J: TRBJ1-1
size: -
CDR3: ASERHDEAF

V: TRBV29-1
J: TRBJ2-2
size: -
CDR3: SVRGTETNANTGELF

V: TRBV10-2
J: TRBJ1-2
size: -
CDR3: ASSEYRGPDGYT

V: TRBV11-2
J: TRBJ2-5
size: -
CDR3: ASSVIPETQY

V: TRBV10-3
J: TRBJ2-5
size: -
CDR3: AISDKRRDSKETQY

V: TRBV7-3
J: TRBJ2-1
size: -
CDR3: ASSLMGGTGYNEQF

V: TRBV2
J: TRBJ1-2
size: once
CDR3: ASRTPPQGGGYT

V: TRBV4-1
J: TRBJ2-7
size: once
CDR3: ASSMRLASDEQY

V: TRBV5-4
J: TRBJ2-3
size: -
CDR3: ATTSSEPTDTQY

V: TRBV10-1
J: TRBJ2-1
size: once
CDR3: ASSEVGGSLNEQF

V: TRBV29-1
J: TRBJ2-7
size: -
CDR3: SVGTASYEQY

V: TRBV5-6
J: TRBJ2-7
size: -
CDR3: ASSAHSYEQY

V: TRBV5-1
J: TRBJ2-7
size: -
CDR3: ASSLMAGPPAEQY

V: TRBV28
J: TRBJ2-1
size: -
CDR3: ASSTTRTSGTPPYNEQF

V: TRBV6-1
J: TRBJ2-5
size: -
CDR3: ASSEVDTRETQY

V: TRBV10-2
J: TRBJ2-1
size: -
CDR3: ASSVGDYNEQF

V: TRBV29-1
J: TRBJ2-1
size: -
CDR3: SGVRQGAGYNEQF

V: TRBV4-1
J: TRBJ1-3
size: once
CDR3: ASSQEFRAGNTIY

V: TRBV30
J: TRBJ2-5
size: -
CDR3: AFSSGTRAQETQY

V: TRBV28
J: TRBJ2-5
size: -
CDR3: ASSTLAGVEETQY

V: TRBV5-1
J: TRBJ1-1
size: -
CDR3: ASSSRTGSGTEAF

V: TRBV25-1
J: TRBJ1-2
size: -
CDR3: ASSEAFGIPQGYT

V: TRBV27
J: TRBJ2-7
size: -
CDR3: ASQTAPSHEQY

V: TRBV4-1
J: TRBJ2-2
size: many
CDR3: ASSQVLAKNTGELF

V: TRBV4-2
J: TRBJ2-1
size: -
CDR3: ASSQEAVSYNEQF

V: TRBV27
J: TRBJ2-2
size: -
CDR3: ASSLYRGSSTGELF

V: TRBV5-1
J: TRBJ1-1
size: -
CDR3: ASSLSQGDTEAF

V: TRBV7-9
J: TRBJ1-1
size: -
CDR3: ASSGLGTGFSTGTEAF

V: TRBV4-1
J: TRBJ1-3
size: -
CDR3: ASSQAGDSPIY

V: TRBV6-5
J: TRBJ1-1
size: -
CDR3: ASSYSWDRVNTEAF

V: TRBV6-1
J: TRBJ1-1
size: once
CDR3: ASSAFRPNTEAF

V: TRBV19
J: TRBJ2-1
size: -
CDR3: ASSITSGTYNEQF

V: TRBV2
J: TRBJ1-5
size: -
CDR3: ASRAGDQPQH

V: TRBV11-2
J: TRBJ1-1
size: -
CDR3: ASSLHQGLTEAF

V: TRBV19
J: TRBJ1-2
size: -
CDR3: ARETGISYGYT

V: TRBV29-1
J: TRBJ1-1
size: -
CDR3: SVEDPGAEAF

V: TRBV5-5
J: TRBJ1-1
size: -
CDR3: ASSAPGDTEAF

V: TRBV9
J: TRBJ2-5
size: -
CDR3: ASSVNVAGDKTQY

V: TRBV4-1
J: TRBJ2-5
size: -
CDR3: ASSQGIAKETQY

V: TRBV4-1
J: TRBJ2-3
size: -
CDR3: ASSQVGIAGGAMDTQY

V: TRBV29-1
J: TRBJ2-7
size: -
CDR3: SVRTGDTYEQY

V: TRBV2
J: TRBJ1-2
size: -
CDR3: ASSLQGVNYGYT

V: TRBV30
J: TRBJ1-5
size: few
CDR3: AWSKTGDQPQH

V: TRBV13
J: TRBJ2-1
size: -
CDR3: ASTRSTASGMEEQF

V: TRBV6-1
J: TRBJ2-7
size: -
CDR3: ASSEALSTSGYEQY

V: TRBV30
J: TRBJ1-1
size: -
CDR3: AWSVRRLWSEAF

V: TRBV5-4
J: TRBJ1-1
size: -
CDR3: ASSPGTGFAEAF

V: TRBV6-5
J: TRBJ2-3
size: -
CDR3: ASSLAGGGGDTQY

V: TRBV2
J: TRBJ2-1
size: -
CDR3: ASSLKTGQGNNEQF